The T cell receptor (beta chain) under discussion was sequenced for a study of shared clonotypes between healthy human individuals. Study findings and constraints: Generally, naive subsets came out with larger estimated richness than memory subsets.

In the case of this clone: Its specificity is not known. Other DNA sequences within the sample encode an identical CDR3.

Investigators spread the genomic DNA of each subset evenly over several immunoSEQ plates. TCRdb's copy holds only in-frame clones and misses some; the assay was immunoSEQ multiplex PCR. This table has roughly 2,300,000 clones, 85% to 95% appearing once. Losses at the gene ends were 0 bases for V and 1 base for J; bases not matched to a gene: 4. CDR3 length: 16 residues. Germline assignment: CDR1 SGDLS and CDR2 YYNGEE. This sequence joins TRBV9 and TRBJ2-5, with 9 bases aligning to TRBD2. This receptor was identified in a man in his late teens or twenties in good health. Some clones in this sample may be carry-over from other donors' samples. Sequencing was carried out using naive CD4+ T cells from PBMCs. Subset noted: CD45RA+ positively selected. Here the CDR3 DNA reads TGTGCCAGCAGCGTAGGGCTAGCGGGGCCCCAAGAGACCCAGTACTTC. It specifies CASSVGLAGPQETQYF.